The 3 T cell receptor beta chains below were found in one sample sequenced in a study of cytomegalovirus exposure and HLA in healthy donors. Clones were read by immunoSEQ multiplex PCR, and TCRdb kept only the in-frame ones, dropping some. The sample has under 200,000 clones; 91% are singletons. The sequencing input was PBMCs. The receptors here all came from a woman aged 18-29 years in good health and CMV-seropositive.

The chain couples TRBV6-5 to TRBJ2-7; maybe TRBD1 (5 bases). The CDR3 runs 12 residues. Trimming took 5 bases from V and 7 from J, leaving 12 bases between them. Germline CDR1 reads MNHEY; CDR2 reads SVGAGI. The CDR3 spells CASSEASGEQYF. DNA for the CDR3: TGTGCCAGCAGTGAGGCCTCAGGGGAGCAGTACTTC.

V usage is TRBV29-1 and J usage is TRBJ2-1; 9 nucleotides align to TRBD2. The CDR3 consists of 15 residues. Germline trimming cut 5 bases from V and 2 bases from J; bases unmatched to any gene: 7. The germline CDR1 and CDR2 sequences are SQVTM and ANQGSEA. CDR3 DNA: TGCAGCGTTTTACAGACTAGCGGACCCTACAATGAGCAGTTCTTC. It encodes CSVLQTSGPYNEQFF.

The chain has TRBV5-3 and TRBJ2-1; 10 bases line up with TRBD2. TRBV5-3 has ORF status, its function being uncertain. V lost 4 bases to trimming and J lost 5 bases; unmatched junction nucleotides: 12. The CDR3 has 17 amino acids. The CDR3 coding sequence is TGTGCCAGAAGCGCAGCGCAAGCGGGAGGGGTGGACAATGAGCAGTTCTTC. Translation: CARSAAQAGGVDNEQFF.